These 15 T cell receptor beta chains were sequenced from one sample in a study of cytomegalovirus exposure and HLA in healthy donors. With 60 Vbeta and 13 Jbeta primers, the PCR was carried out. Here immunoSEQ multiplex PCR was the method, and the copy in TCRdb shows in-frame clones only, minus some. This table lists under 200,000 clones. The sequenced material came from PBMCs. All receptors come from a man under 40 in good health and CMV-seronegative.

The chain combines TRBV5-4 with TRBJ2-5; 9 positions match TRBD1. The CDR3 is 16 residues long. Germline loops: CDR1 SGHNT, CDR2 YYREEE (reference sequence). The V segment lost 2 bases and the J segment 5 bases; nucleotides outside the gene matches: 10. The CDR3 DNA reads TGTGCCAGCAGCTTAATACGGGACAGGGCGACGGAGACCCAGTACTTC. It specifies CASSLIRDRATETQYF.

This rearrangement joins TRBV7-2 to TRBJ1-3; D remains unclear. The CDR3 consists of 15 residues. V dropped 7 bases and J dropped 0 bases, with 13 bases sitting between them. Looked up from germline, CDR1 is SGHTA and CDR2 is FQGNSA. DNA of the CDR3: TGTGCCAGCAACTCAGAGAGGGCCTCTGGAAACACCATATATTTT. It specifies CASNSERASGNTIYF.

The rearrangement uses TRBV5-1 and TRBJ2-3; 12 nucleotides agree with TRBD2. Germline V gene sequence: CDR1 SGHRS, CDR2 YFSETQ. The CDR3 is 16 residues long. V shed 3 bases and J 0 bases; nucleotides not matched to a gene: 2. The CDR3 DNA is TGCGCCAGCAGCTCCGGGACTAGCGGGAGCACAGATACGCAGTATTTT. Translating gives CASSSGTSGSTDTQYF.

This chain's CDR3 is CSVEGWVTGTSSYEQYF. CDR3 nucleotides: TGCAGCGTTGAAGGTTGGGTAACCGGGACTAGCAGTTACGAGCAGTACTTC. The chain joins TRBV29-1 to TRBJ2-7; 9 nucleotides line up with TRBD2. Germline lookup yields CDR1 SQVTM and CDR2 ANQGSEA. V gave up 1 base and J gave up 4 bases; unmatched junction bases: 14. The CDR3 is 17 amino acids.

The CDR3 protein is CASSLGGTTGNGYTF. DNA of the CDR3: TGTGCCAGCAGTTTAGGGGGAACAACAGGGAATGGCTACACCTTC. This chain joins TRBV28 and TRBJ1-2; D perhaps matches TRBD1 (6 bases). The CDR3 is made up of 15 amino acids. V was shortened by 2 bases and J by 6 bases, with 16 bases between the two germline ends. Germline V gene sequence: CDR1 MDHEN, CDR2 SYDVKM.

The V gene is TRBV6-6, the J gene TRBJ2-1; 7 nucleotides line up with TRBD1. V shed 4 bases and J 9 bases; nucleotides not matched to a gene: 9. The CDR3 runs to 14 residues. From germline, CDR1 is MNHNY and CDR2 SVGAGI (reference sequence). The CDR3 nucleotides are TGTGCCAGCAGTTCCGGGACAGCAAAGAGTGAGCAGTTCTTC. Encoded protein: CASSSGTAKSEQFF.

V usage is TRBV5-1 and J usage is TRBJ2-5; D may be TRBD2 (6 bases). The end of the DNA is better explained by TRBJ2-7, so the J call may be wrong. Germline lookup yields CDR1 SGHRS and CDR2 YFSETQ. This CDR3 has 14 amino acids. The CDR3 bases are TGCGCCAGCACCACGACTGGGGGGAGTGGCGAGCAGTACTTC. Translating it yields CASTTTGGSGEQYF.

This chain links TRBV5-4 with TRBJ2-7, with 8 bases that match TRBD2. Trimming at V came to 0 bases and at J to 2 bases, leaving 7 bases not matched to a gene. The CDR3 has 16 residues. Germline V gene lookup returns CDR1 SGHNT and CDR2 YYREEE (reference sequence). The CDR3 loop is CASSLEFPGGPYEQYF. The CDR3 coding sequence is TGTGCCAGCAGCTTGGAGTTTCCGGGAGGGCCCTACGAGCAGTACTTC.

V is TRBV4-1 and J is TRBJ1-2, with a tentative D call TRBD1 (6 bases). This CDR3 comprises 15 residues. Trimming shortened V by 3 bases and J by 8 bases, and 19 bases separated the two germline ends. CDR1 is MGHRA and CDR2 is YSYEKL in the germline V gene. CDR3 in amino acids: CASSQHPTGLEGYTF. The CDR3 nucleotides are TGCGCCAGCAGCCAGCATCCAACAGGGCTCGAGGGCTACACCTTC.

The V and J genes are TRBV5-1 and TRBJ1-1; D gene unclear. V lost 5 bases and J 1 base, leaving 15 bases between the germline ends. Germline-derived CDR1 and CDR2 are SGHRS and YFSETQ. This CDR3 is 15 amino acids long. The CDR3, as DNA: TGCGCCAGCAGTGCCCTCGTGGCTCGGAACACTGAAGCTTTCTTT. Its protein is CASSALVARNTEAFF.

This chain connects TRBV28 to TRBJ2-7; TRBD2 agrees at 8 bases. CDR3 length equals 14 residues. The V segment lost 3 bases and the J segment 5 bases; nucleotides outside the gene matches: 6. Germline V gives CDR1 MDHEN, CDR2 SYDVKM. Here the CDR3 DNA reads TGTGCCAGCAGTTTCAGCGGGGGTAAGAACGAGCAGTACTTC. Protein: CASSFSGGKNEQYF. The entire variable domain, with the rest obtained from reference TRBV28 and TRBJ2-7, is as follows: DVKVTQSSRYLVKRTGEKVFLECVQDMDHENMFWYRQDPGLGLRLIYFSYDVKMKEKGDIPEGYSVSREKKERFSLILESASTNQTSMYLCASSFSGGKNEQYFGPGTRLTVT.

A remark on this clone: Different DNA sequences within this sample yield the same CDR3. The genes are TRBV25-1 and TRBJ1-4; D perhaps matches TRBD1 (5 bases). From germline, CDR1 is MGHDK and CDR2 SYGVNS. V lost 4 bases and J lost 3, with 15 bases in between. The CDR3 sequence is 16 residues long. The CDR3 DNA reads as TGTGCCAGCAGTGGGGGCGACAGATCAGCTAATGAAAAACTGTTTTTT. Protein: CASSGGDRSANEKLFF.

The chain employs TRBV11-2 and TRBJ2-1, with TRBD2 matching over 11 bases. V was pared by 7 bases and J by 7 bases, with 12 bases of the junction left unmatched. This CDR3 has 16 amino acids. In germline, CDR1 is SGHAT, CDR2 FQNNGV. CDR3 in amino acids: CASNGLAGGRMNEQFF. As DNA, the CDR3 is TGTGCCAGCAATGGTTTAGCGGGGGGGCGGATGAATGAGCAGTTCTTC.

V gene TRBV7-9 combines with J gene TRBJ2-7; maybe TRBD2 (5 bases). V lost 5 bases and J lost 3, with 5 bases in between. The germline CDR1 and CDR2 sequences are SEHNR and FQNEAQ (reference sequence). The length of the CDR3 is 11 residues. Written as DNA, the CDR3 is TGTGCCAGCAGCCGGGACTACGAGCAGTACTTC. This gives the protein CASSRDYEQYF.

The rearrangement uses TRBV10-3 and TRBJ2-7; D is unclear. Germline CDR1 is ENHRY and CDR2 is SYGVKD. The V and J ends lost 1 base and 7 bases respectively, with 5 bases between them. The CDR3 has 11 residues. The CDR3 nucleotides read TGTGCCATCAGTGAGTATGAGGAGCAGTACTTC. As protein: CAISEYEEQYF.